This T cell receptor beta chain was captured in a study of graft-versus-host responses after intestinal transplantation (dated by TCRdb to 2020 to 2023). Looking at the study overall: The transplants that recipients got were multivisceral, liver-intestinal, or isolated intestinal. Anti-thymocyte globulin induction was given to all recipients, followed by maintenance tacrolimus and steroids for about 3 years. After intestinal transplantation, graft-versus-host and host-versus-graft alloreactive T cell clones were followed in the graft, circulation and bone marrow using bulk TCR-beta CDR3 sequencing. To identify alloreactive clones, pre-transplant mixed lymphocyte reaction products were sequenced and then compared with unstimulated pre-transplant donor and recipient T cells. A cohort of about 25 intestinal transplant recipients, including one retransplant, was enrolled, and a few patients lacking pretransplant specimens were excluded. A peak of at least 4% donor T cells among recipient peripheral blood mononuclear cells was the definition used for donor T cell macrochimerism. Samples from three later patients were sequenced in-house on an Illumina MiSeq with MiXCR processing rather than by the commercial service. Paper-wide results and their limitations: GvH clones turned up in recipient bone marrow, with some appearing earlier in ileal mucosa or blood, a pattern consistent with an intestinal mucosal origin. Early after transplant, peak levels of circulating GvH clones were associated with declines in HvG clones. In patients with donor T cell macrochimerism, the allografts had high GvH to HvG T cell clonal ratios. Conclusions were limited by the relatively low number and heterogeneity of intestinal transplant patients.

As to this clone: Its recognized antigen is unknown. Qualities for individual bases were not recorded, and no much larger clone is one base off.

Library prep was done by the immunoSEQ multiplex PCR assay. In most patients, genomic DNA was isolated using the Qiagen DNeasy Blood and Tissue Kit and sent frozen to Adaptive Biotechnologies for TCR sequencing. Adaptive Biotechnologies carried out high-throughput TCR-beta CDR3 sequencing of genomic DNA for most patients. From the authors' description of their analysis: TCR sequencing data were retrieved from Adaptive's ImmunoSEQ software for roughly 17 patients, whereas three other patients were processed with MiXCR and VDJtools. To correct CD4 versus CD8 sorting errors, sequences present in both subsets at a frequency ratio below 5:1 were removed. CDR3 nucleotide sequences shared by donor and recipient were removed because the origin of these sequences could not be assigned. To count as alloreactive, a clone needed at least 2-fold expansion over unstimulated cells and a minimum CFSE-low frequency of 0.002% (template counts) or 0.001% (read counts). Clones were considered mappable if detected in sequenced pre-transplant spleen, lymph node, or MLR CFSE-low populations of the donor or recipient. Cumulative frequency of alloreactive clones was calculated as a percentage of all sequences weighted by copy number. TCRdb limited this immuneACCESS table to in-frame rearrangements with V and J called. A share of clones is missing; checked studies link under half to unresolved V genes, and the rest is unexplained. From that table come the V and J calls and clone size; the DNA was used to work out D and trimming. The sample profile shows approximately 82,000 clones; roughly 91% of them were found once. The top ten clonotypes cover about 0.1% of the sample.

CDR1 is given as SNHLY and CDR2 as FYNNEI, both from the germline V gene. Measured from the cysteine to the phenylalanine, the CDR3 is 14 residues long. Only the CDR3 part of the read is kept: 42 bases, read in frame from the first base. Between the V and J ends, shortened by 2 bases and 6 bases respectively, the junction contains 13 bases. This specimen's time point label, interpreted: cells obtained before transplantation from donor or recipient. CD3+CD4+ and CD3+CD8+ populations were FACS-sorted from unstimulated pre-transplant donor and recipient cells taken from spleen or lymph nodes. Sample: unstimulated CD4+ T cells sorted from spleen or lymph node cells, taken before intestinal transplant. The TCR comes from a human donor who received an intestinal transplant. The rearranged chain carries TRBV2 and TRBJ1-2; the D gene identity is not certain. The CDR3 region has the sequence CASSELRSRHGYTF. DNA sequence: TGTGCCAGCAGTGAATTGAGGAGTCGACATGGCTACACCTTC.